This TCR beta chain is from a study of beta chain features in type 1 diabetes. Study results and caveats: For Type 1 diabetes patients, all four CD4+ subsets carried TCRB CDR3s that were moderately but significantly shorter.

A remark on this clone: The target antigen is unknown.

In total, each donor contributed a single heparinised blood draw that averaged approximately 120 mL. CDR1 SEHNR and CDR2 FQNEAQ come from the germline V gene (reference sequence). The length of the CDR3 is 14 residues. Germline trimming cut 10 bases from V and 1 base from J; bases unmatched to any gene: 8. Expressed TCRB transcripts were sequenced because the isolated RNA had all been reverse transcribed beforehand. Only in-frame clones appear in the TCRdb table, and some are missing; sequencing was by immunoSEQ multiplex PCR. Here the sample spans 120,000 or so clones, 15% to 20% being singletons. The V and J genes are TRBV7-9 and TRBJ2-3, with 7 bases identical to TRBD2. This TCR came from a man younger than 35 with type 1 diabetes. Specimen: central memory CD4+ T cells from blood. The CDR3 protein is CATETAGGTDTQYF. The CDR3 bases are TGTGCCACCGAAACGGCGGGAGGCACAGATACGCAGTATTTT.